This TCR beta chain was sequenced in a study of blood T cell repertoires in COVID-19. Study details: Specimens from acute and convalescent COVID-19 originated in the United States, Italy and Spain. PBMCs, B-cell-depleted T cells, or T cells provided the cDNA or gDNA that made up the material.

This clone appeared once. Per the original methods: Quantification of nucleated cells was approximated via reference gene primer amplification. Method: immunoSEQ multiplex PCR; TCRdb's copy keeps in-frame clones and lacks some. V and J calls and clone size are as listed in that table; D and trimming were resolved from the DNA. The sample carries 150,000 to 200,000 clones, around 87% recorded once. V was clipped by 2 bases and J by 6 bases; unmatched bases: 0. The germline gives CDR1 KGHSY, CDR2 FQNENV. The CDR3 spans 13 residues. V usage is TRBV16 and J usage is TRBJ2-7, with 11 bases aligning to TRBD1. Sequenced material: peripheral blood. This sequence was found in a man in his forties with active or convalescent COVID-19. CDR3 region: CASSQGTGGEQYF. The CDR3 DNA follows: TGTGCCAGCAGCCAAGGGACAGGGGGCGAGCAGTACTTC. Using reference TRBV16 and TRBJ2-7 for the parts outside the CDR3, the full variable domain is GEEVAQTPKHLVRGEGQKAKLYCAPIKGHSYVFWYQQVLKNEFKFLISFQNENVFDETGMPKERFSAKCLPNSPCSLEIQATKLEDSAVYFCASSQGTGGEQYFGPGTRLTVT.